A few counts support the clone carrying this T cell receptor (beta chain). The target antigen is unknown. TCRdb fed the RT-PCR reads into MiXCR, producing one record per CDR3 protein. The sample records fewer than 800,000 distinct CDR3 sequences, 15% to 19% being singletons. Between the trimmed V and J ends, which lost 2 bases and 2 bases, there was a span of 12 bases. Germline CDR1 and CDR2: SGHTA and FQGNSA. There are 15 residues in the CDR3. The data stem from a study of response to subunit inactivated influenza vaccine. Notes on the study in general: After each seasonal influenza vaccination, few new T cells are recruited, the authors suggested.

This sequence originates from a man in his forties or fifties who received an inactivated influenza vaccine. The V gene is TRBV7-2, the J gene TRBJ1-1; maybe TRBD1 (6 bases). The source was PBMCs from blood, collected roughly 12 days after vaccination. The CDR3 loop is CASSLRDIINTEAFF. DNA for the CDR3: TGTGCCAGCAGCTTAAGGGACATAATTAACACTGAAGCTTTCTTT.